The 6 T cell receptor beta chains reported below all come from one sample, sequenced in a study of blood T cell repertoires in COVID-19. Assay: immunoSEQ multiplex PCR; the TCRdb copy retains only in-frame clones and omits some. Of about 200,000 clones listed, 70% to 85% are singletons. Source material: peripheral blood. The source is a human donor with acute or convalescent COVID-19. The donor label of this sample is uncertain.

V and J are TRBV6-2 or TRBV6-3 and TRBJ2-2; weak D call: TRBD1 (5 bases). The CDR3 is made up of 15 amino acids. Per the germline V gene, CDR1 is MNHEY and CDR2 is SVGEGT. Trimming stripped 3 bases from V and 4 bases from J, with 12 bases between. This chain's CDR3 is CASSYGRVITGELFF. CDR3 coding DNA: TGTGCCAGCAGTTATGGCAGGGTAATCACCGGGGAGCTGTTTTTT.

This sequence joins TRBV7-3 and TRBJ2-3; 7 bases are a match to TRBD2. The CDR3 is 14 residues long. J was trimmed by 4 bases and V by 0 bases; bases with no gene match: 1. Looked up from germline, CDR1 is SGHTA and CDR2 is FQGTGA. Written as DNA, the CDR3 is TGTGCCAGCAGCTTAACGGGAGGGTCAGATACGCAGTATTTT. Residues: CASSLTGGSDTQYF.

This clone has just one count. V and J are TRBV19 and TRBJ1-5; 7 positions agree with TRBD1. Germline-derived CDR1 and CDR2 are LNHDA and SQIVND (reference sequence). There are 15 residues in the CDR3. V gave up 6 bases and J gave up 1 base; unmatched junction bases: 6. CDR3: CASRGGLGSNQPQHF. CDR3 bases: TGTGCCAGTAGAGGGGGCCTAGGAAGCAATCAGCCCCAGCATTTT.

This clone has only one observation. The chain combines TRBV6-4 with TRBJ2-1; no clear D. From germline, CDR1 is MRHNA and CDR2 SNTAGT. The CDR3 has 14 residues. The germline V and J ends were trimmed by 0 bases and 7 bases, with 10 bases remaining between them. The CDR3 is CASSDSARRNEQFF. CDR3 sequence (DNA): TGTGCCAGCAGTGACTCGGCTAGACGAAATGAGCAGTTCTTC.

The chain links TRBV24-1 to TRBJ2-5; D might be TRBD2 (5 bases). The CDR3 loop spans 16 amino acids. Per germline, CDR1 KGHDR and CDR2 SFDVKD. V was trimmed by 1 base and J by 0 bases, leaving 11 bases between them. Here the CDR3 reads CATSDFRGENQETQYF. Here the CDR3 DNA reads TGTGCCACCAGTGATTTCCGGGGAGAGAACCAAGAGACCCAGTACTTC.

This clone was counted a few times. Other DNA sequences from this sample encode an identical CDR3 as well. The chain uses TRBV28 and TRBJ2-2, with D maybe TRBD2 (7 bases). Germline CDR1 and CDR2: MDHEN and SYDVKM. The CDR3 consists of 14 residues. Trimming took off 8 bases at V and 2 bases at J, with 12 bases between the two ends. The CDR3 protein is CASLGGGNTGELFF. The DNA of the CDR3 is TGTGCCAGCCTAGGGGGGGGAAACACCGGGGAGCTGTTTTTT.